One sample yielded the 15 T cell receptor beta chains listed below, sequenced in a study of a mutant IDH1 vaccine in newly diagnosed glioma. The time point is: baseline, week 1 (first vaccination visit). The treatment here: pre-vaccination baseline after standard-of-care therapy. The table came from immunoSEQ multiplex PCR; TCRdb's copy has only in-frame clones and leaves some out. The sample consists of roughly 99,000 clones, around 90% of them appearing once. Source: PBMCs, taken from a glioma patient treated with radiotherapy, temozolomide or both. These receptors all stem from a woman aged 45-59 years with glioma.

The V gene is TRBV19, the J gene TRBJ2-5; perhaps TRBD2 as D (5 bases). Germline V gene data show CDR1 as LNHDA and CDR2 as SQIVND (reference sequence). CDR3 length equals 14 residues. Trimming cost V 6 bases and J 1 base, with 12 bases left between them. CDR3 in amino acids: CASSRPGTQETQYF. The CDR3 DNA reads as TGTGCCAGTAGCCGACCGGGAACCCAAGAGACCCAGTACTTC.

The chain recombines TRBV19 with TRBJ2-5; TRBD1 aligns across 9 bases. Per germline, CDR1 LNHDA and CDR2 SQIVND (reference sequence). This CDR3 is built from 14 residues. V shed 5 bases and J 5 bases; nucleotides not matched to a gene: 6. In DNA, the CDR3 is TGTGCCAGTAGTGCGGACAGGGGAGGGGAGACCCAGTACTTC. Amino acid sequence: CASSADRGGETQYF.

For this clone: The same CDR3 can be traced to other DNA sequences in this sample. This chain joins TRBV5-1 and TRBJ1-2; TRBD1 matches 9 bases. Per the germline V gene, CDR1 is SGHRS and CDR2 is YFSETQ. The CDR3 runs to 13 residues. Trimming cost V 5 bases and J 8 bases; bases outside gene matches: 7. CDR3 in DNA: TGCGCCAGCAGGCCGGGACAGGGTACGGGCTACACCTTC. Translated: CASRPGQGTGYTF. Supplemented by reference TRBV5-1 and TRBJ1-2, the full variable domain reads KAGVTQTPRYLIKTRGQQVTLSCSPISGHRSVSWYQQTPGQGLQFLFEYFSETQRNKGNFPGRFSGRQFSNSRSEMNVSTLELGDSALYLCASRPGQGTGYTFGSGTRLTVV.

With regard to this clone: This sample also contains other DNA sequences that code for the same CDR3. The chain uses TRBV5-1 and TRBJ2-2; no clear D gene. The CDR3 is made up of 12 amino acids. Germline-derived CDR1 and CDR2 are SGHRS and YFSETQ. The germline V and J ends were trimmed by 1 base and 2 bases, with 0 bases remaining between them. CDR3 in DNA: TGCGCCAGCAGCTTGAACACCGGGGAGCTGTTTTTT. Translating it yields CASSLNTGELFF.

On this clone itself: A junction boundary mismatches the germline segment, possibly from a read error. The V and J genes are TRBV29-1 and TRBJ1-3, with D hard to call. The CDR3 has 13 amino acids. Germline CDR1 is SQVTM and CDR2 is ANQGSEA. CDR3 sequence reads: CSVEKRGGDTIYF. DNA of the CDR3: TGCAGCGTTGAAAAACGGGGTGGAGACACCATATATTTT.

CDR3 sequence (DNA): TGCGCCAGCAGCCAGACTCGGGACAGGGTCTACAATGAGCAGTTCTTC. It codes for CASSQTRDRVYNEQFF. The chain has TRBV4-1 and TRBJ2-1, with 9 bases identical to TRBD1. The CDR3 loop spans 16 amino acids. V shed 3 bases, J shed 3 bases, and the junction held 6 bases outside the gene matches. Germline V lookup: CDR1 MGHRA, CDR2 YSYEKL.

The CDR3 sequence is CASSLGTSGWSADTQYF. CDR3 nucleotide sequence: TGCGCCAGCAGCCTCGGGACTAGCGGGTGGTCGGCAGATACGCAGTATTTT. The chain couples TRBV5-1 to TRBJ2-3; TRBD2 matches 12 bases. From germline, CDR1 is SGHRS and CDR2 YFSETQ. V shed 4 bases, J shed 4 bases, and the junction held 10 bases outside the gene matches. CDR3 length equals 17 residues.

V usage is TRBV5-1 and J usage is TRBJ2-7, with 7 nucleotides matching TRBD2. This CDR3 region has 14 residues. Unmatched junction bases numbered 6, after V lost 1 base and J lost 5 bases. The germline V gene has CDR1 SGHRS and CDR2 YFSETQ. This chain's CDR3 is CASSLPSGTDEQYF. The CDR3 region has the DNA TGCGCCAGCAGCTTGCCCAGCGGGACGGACGAGCAGTACTTC.

This clone appeared a single time. This chain joins TRBV5-1 and TRBJ2-4; 8 nucleotides align to TRBD1. The CDR3 is 16 amino acids. V lost 4 bases, J lost 0 bases, and 6 bases stayed unmatched. Germline CDR1 and CDR2: SGHRS and YFSETQ. The DNA of the CDR3 is TGCGCCAGCAGCCAGGGACAGGCCTTAGCCAAAAACATTCAGTACTTC. Translation gives CASSQGQALAKNIQYF.

The chain is built from TRBV6-5 and TRBJ2-1, with 12 bases identical to TRBD2. V lost 4 bases, J lost 7 bases, and 8 bases stayed unmatched. Looked up from germline, CDR1 is MNHEY and CDR2 is SVGAGI. The CDR3 runs to 16 residues. The CDR3 region is CASSSPSGRGENEQFF. CDR3 nucleotide sequence: TGTGCCAGCAGTTCCCCTAGCGGGAGGGGGGAAAATGAGCAGTTCTTC.

V and J are TRBV28 and TRBJ1-2, with D maybe TRBD1 (5 bases). The germline V gene has CDR1 MDHEN and CDR2 SYDVKM. Trimming stripped 5 bases from V and 8 bases from J, with 15 bases between. This CDR3 has 13 residues. The CDR3 DNA reads as TGTGCCAGCAGTCCCCCCGGGGCGTTGGGCTACACCTTC. The encoded protein is CASSPPGALGYTF.

The rearrangement links TRBV27 to TRBJ2-2; TRBD2 agrees at 10 bases. The V and J ends lost 5 bases and 9 bases, in that order; junction bases with no gene match: 9. The germline V gene encodes CDR1 MNHEY and CDR2 SMNVEV (reference sequence). The CDR3 loop spans 15 amino acids. CDR3 in amino acids: CASSETSGSLRELFF. Here the CDR3 DNA reads TGTGCCAGCAGTGAGACTAGCGGGTCCCTCCGGGAGCTGTTTTTT.

The J gene is TRBJ1-5, the V gene TRBV11-2, with no clear D. The V end was cut by 1 base, the J end by 0 bases, with 4 bases between. CDR1 and CDR2 (germline): SGHAT, FQNNGV. The CDR3 is 14 residues long. The CDR3 reads CASSLAGSNQPQHF. The CDR3 DNA reads as TGTGCCAGCAGCTTAGCGGGTAGCAATCAGCCCCAGCATTTT. The full variable domain, in which reference TRBV11-2 and TRBJ1-5 provide the parts outside the CDR3, is EAGVAQSPRYKIIEKRQSVAFWCNPISGHATLYWYQQILGQGPKLLIQFQNNGVVDDSQLPKDRFSAERLKGVDSTLKIQPAKLEDSAVYLCASSLAGSNQPQHFGDGTRLSIL.

This chain uses TRBV6-1 with TRBJ1-1; 8 bases agree with TRBD1. CDR1 and CDR2 from the germline V gene are MNHNS and SASEGT. The CDR3 sequence is 13 residues long. With V trimmed by 2 bases and J by 11 bases, 7 bases remained unmatched. The CDR3 DNA reads as TGTGCCAGCAGTGAAACGACAGGGGCTGGGGCTTTCTTT. Residues: CASSETTGAGAFF.

This sequence joins TRBV28 and TRBJ2-2; 11 bases match TRBD1. Germline V gene data show CDR1 as MDHEN and CDR2 as SYDVKM. The CDR3 extends over 14 amino acids. V was pared by 3 bases and J by 7 bases, with 1 base of the junction left unmatched. CDR3 protein: CASSLGQGDGELFF. CDR3 nucleotides: TGTGCCAGCAGTTTGGGACAGGGGGACGGGGAGCTGTTTTTT.